Shown below are 7 T cell receptor beta chains from a single sample sequenced in a study of cytomegalovirus exposure and HLA in healthy donors. Both 60 Vbeta primers and 13 Jbeta primers went into the PCR. Produced via immunoSEQ multiplex PCR; TCRdb's table is partial and in-frame only. The data show roughly 170,000 clones, roughly 80% seen once. The sample taken for sequencing was PBMCs. All receptors come from a woman in her fifties or sixties in good health and CMV-seropositive.

J is TRBJ1-2 and V is TRBV18; D may be TRBD1 (5 bases). V lost 2 bases and J 0 bases, leaving 10 bases between the germline ends. Germline V gives CDR1 KGHSH, CDR2 LQKENI. The CDR3 consists of 15 residues. The CDR3 region is CASSPRQTANYGYTF. The CDR3 region has the DNA TGTGCCAGCTCACCAAGGCAGACAGCTAACTATGGCTACACCTTC.

The chain has TRBV9 and TRBJ2-4; 10 positions match TRBD2. Looked up from germline, CDR1 is SGDLS and CDR2 is YYNGEE. This CDR3 contains 15 residues. Germline trimming cut 4 bases from V and 6 bases from J; bases unmatched to any gene: 7. This CDR3 is CASSRIAGGGNIQYF. In DNA form, the CDR3 reads TGTGCCAGCAGCCGGATAGCGGGGGGAGGAAACATTCAGTACTTC.

The V and J genes are TRBV7-9 and TRBJ1-2; possibly TRBD1 for D (5 bases). V shed 5 bases and J shed 3 bases, with 19 bases lying between them. The CDR3 extends over 16 amino acids. Germline-derived CDR1 and CDR2 are SEHNR and FQNEAQ (reference sequence). CDR3 sequence (DNA): TGTGCCAGCAGCGCCCTCATAGGGGCAGGCGACTATGGCTACACCTTC. Translating gives CASSALIGAGDYGYTF.

The rearrangement links TRBV13 to TRBJ1-1; possible D gene TRBD1, 5 bases. Between the trimmed V and J ends, which lost 0 bases and 7 bases, there was a span of 9 bases. From germline, CDR1 is PRHDT and CDR2 FYEKMQ (reference sequence). The CDR3 runs 13 residues. CDR3 sequence reads: CASSLGRVVEAFF. CDR3 in DNA: TGTGCCAGCAGCTTAGGCAGGGTGGTTGAAGCTTTCTTT. Variable domain in full (rest from reference TRBV13 and TRBJ1-1): AAGVIQSPRHLIKEKRETATLKCYPIPRHDTVYWYQQGPGQDPQFLISFYEKMQSDKGSIPDRFSAQQFSDYHSELNMSSLELGDSALYFCASSLGRVVEAFFGQGTRLTVV.

CDR3 loop: CASSPLRNTGELFF. The CDR3 DNA reads as TGTGCCAGCTCACCACTGAGAAACACCGGGGAGCTGTTTTTT. The gene calls are TRBV18 and TRBJ2-2; D remains ambiguous. This CDR3 has 14 residues. Germline V gene lookup returns CDR1 KGHSH and CDR2 LQKENI. The V end was cut by 1 base, the J end by 2 bases, with 5 bases between.

This chain connects TRBV5-5 to TRBJ2-2, with D perhaps matching TRBD2 (6 bases). This CDR3 is 16 amino acids long. The germline gives CDR1 SGHKS, CDR2 YYEKEE (reference sequence). V gave up 4 bases and J gave up 3 bases, with 16 bases separating them. For the CDR3, the DNA is TGTGCCAGCAGCCCCGGACTTCGGGGGTACACCGGGGAGCTGTTTTTT. It specifies CASSPGLRGYTGELFF.

This chain connects TRBV7-6 to TRBJ1-5; 7 bases agree with TRBD1. Trimming at V came to 0 bases and at J to 6 bases, leaving 5 bases not matched to a gene. This CDR3 is built from 15 residues. The germline V gene encodes CDR1 SGHVS and CDR2 FNYEAQ. CDR3 sequence: CASSLAAGGGQPQHF. The CDR3 coding sequence is TGTGCCAGCAGCTTAGCCGCAGGGGGAGGTCAGCCCCAGCATTTT.